The sequence of this T cell receptor beta chain was determined in a study of T cells expressing NK-cell markers. Germline values: CDR1 SEHNR, CDR2 FQNEAQ (reference sequence). The CDR3 runs to 17 residues. Researchers built TCR beta cDNA using 5'RACE template switching with UMIs. No DNA is given; TCRdb re-called the 5' RACE reads and lists each CDR3 protein once. The sample data list 130,000 to 150,000 distinct CDR3 sequences. The sequenced sample consisted of blood T cells: a sorted CD56 or NKG2C T cell subset, CD4+ or CD8+ T cells, or bulk PBMC T cells (not recorded which). J is TRBJ2-2 and V is TRBV7-9; TCRdb names TRBD2, which stays unverified in the absence of DNA. This sequence was found in a man in his late teens or twenties in good health. CDR3 protein: CASSSPRRAGESGELFF.